Listed below are T cell receptor beta chains from one sample, sequenced in a study of shared clonotypes between healthy human individuals. The assay was immunoSEQ multiplex PCR, and TCRdb's table has in-frame clones only and misses some. The repertoire includes approximately 530,000 clones, about 96% of them detected once, and around 0.066% sits in the top ten. Sequenced material: naive CD4+ T cells sorted from blood. The source of these receptors is a young woman in good health. Both conserved end residues are part of each CDR3. The D gene is left open where the match is weak. Rows give clone size only sometimes, using once, few, many, or a class for an expanded clone.

cdr3_nt cdr3_aa d_call clone_size j_call v_call
TGTGCCAGCAGTCAAGGACCGGGACTAGGTCATTACGAGCAGTACTTC CASSQGPGLGHYEQYF TRBD2 . TRBJ2-7 TRBV6-1
TGTGCCAGCCCAAACAAAGAAGCTTTCTTT CASPNKEAFF . . TRBJ1-1 TRBV2
TGTGCCAGCAGTTGGGGGGGGCAGCCCCAGCATTTT CASSWGGQPQHF . . TRBJ1-5 TRBV7-2
TGTGCCAGCAGCTGGCTAGCGGGAGTTGCCGGGGAGCTGTTTTTT CASSWLAGVAGELFF TRBD2 . TRBJ2-2 TRBV5-5
TGTGCCAGCAGTGAAAGGTACGGCGGAGGGTACACCTTC CASSERYGGGYTF . . TRBJ1-2 TRBV2
TGTGCCAGCAGTATTATCTCGGGACAGGGGAACACTGAAGCTTTCTTT CASSIISGQGNTEAFF TRBD1 . TRBJ1-1 TRBV7-7
TGTGCCAGCAGTGAAGAGACAGGGCGCGCGGGGGCCAACGTCCTGACTTTC CASSEETGRAGANVLTF TRBD1 . TRBJ2-6 TRBV25-1
TGTGCCAGCCGAAACAAAACCTACAATGAGCAGTTCTTC CASRNKTYNEQFF . . TRBJ2-1 TRBV6-6
TGTGCCAGCAGTTCCGCACTCTACACTGAAGCTTTCTTT CASSSALYTEAFF . once TRBJ1-1 TRBV6-6
TGCGCCAGCAGCACAGGGGAGACCCAGTACTTC CASSTGETQYF . . TRBJ2-5 TRBV5-1
TGTGCCAGCAGCTGGAGGGAGAGCTATGGCTACACCTTC CASSWRESYGYTF . . TRBJ1-2 TRBV7-9
TGCAGCTCTGCTCGGGGAAACACAGATACGCAGTATTTT CSSARGNTDTQYF . . TRBJ2-3 TRBV29-1
TGCGCCAGCAGCTATCAGACCCCCTACGAGCAGTACTTC CASSYQTPYEQYF . . TRBJ2-7 TRBV5-1
TGTGCCAGCAGCCCCGGACAGGGAGGGACTGAAGCTTTCTTT CASSPGQGGTEAFF TRBD1 . TRBJ1-1 TRBV28
TGTGCCAGCAGTGAAACAACACAGGTCTACGAGCAGTACTTC CASSETTQVYEQYF . . TRBJ2-7 TRBV6-1
TGTGCCAGCACCAAAAGAGGCGGAGGTTTCTACAATGAGCAGTTCTTC CASTKRGGGFYNEQFF . . TRBJ2-1 TRBV7-2
TGTGCCAGCAGCTTCCGACAGTACATGAACACTGAAGCTTTCTTT CASSFRQYMNTEAFF . . TRBJ1-1 TRBV5-6
TGTGCCAGCACCTCCTCCTGGTCGGGGACAGGGGGCACGTCGTACGAGCAGTACTTC CASTSSWSGTGGTSYEQYF TRBD1 . TRBJ2-7 TRBV7-9
TGTGCCAGCAGAGGACTAGCGGGAGTTGATACGCAGTATTTT CASRGLAGVDTQYF TRBD2 . TRBJ2-3 TRBV5-4
TGTGCCAGCAGCTTAGGATTGGCGGATACGCAGTATTTT CASSLGLADTQYF . . TRBJ2-3 TRBV7-9
TGTGCCAGCTCACCCTACGACAGTATCCAAGAGACCCAGTACTTC CASSPYDSIQETQYF . once TRBJ2-5 TRBV18
TGTGCCAGCAGTCGGGACACCACAGATACGCAGTATTTT CASSRDTTDTQYF . . TRBJ2-3 TRBV28
TGCGCCAGCAGCCAAAGCGAGCGGCAGGCCTACGAGCAGTACTTC CASSQSERQAYEQYF . . TRBJ2-7 TRBV4-1
TGTGCCAGCAGTCCCCGGGGAGCACTGGGAAGGTCCCAGCATTTT CASSPRGALGRSQHF . . TRBJ1-5 TRBV28
TGTGCCTGGAGCGACCTCGAATTAGCTTTCTTT CAWSDLELAFF . . TRBJ1-1 TRBV30
TGTGCCAGTAGTTTAGCGGGAGTTGGGGCAGATACGCAGTATTTT CASSLAGVGADTQYF TRBD2 . TRBJ2-3 TRBV19
TGTGCCAGTAGTAGACGACAGGGTCTTAGCACAGATACGCAGTATTTT CASSRRQGLSTDTQYF TRBD1 once TRBJ2-3 TRBV19
TGTGCCGGGGCACAGGGGGCGGGAAACACCATATATTTT CAGAQGAGNTIYF TRBD1 . TRBJ1-3 TRBV7-9
TGTGCCAGCTCGCATAGATTGTGGGATGGCTACACCTTC CASSHRLWDGYTF . few TRBJ1-2 TRBV2
TGTGCCAGCAGTTTCGACAGACTTAGCAATCAGCCCCAGCATTTT CASSFDRLSNQPQHF . . TRBJ1-5 TRBV27
TGTGCCAGCAGCTGGTCGGAGCACACCGGGGAGCTGTTTTTT CASSWSEHTGELFF . . TRBJ2-2 TRBV7-9
TGTGCCAGCTCACCCAGGACAGGGGGCGGCACAGATACGCAGTATTTT CASSPRTGGGTDTQYF TRBD1 . TRBJ2-3 TRBV18
TGTGCCAGCAGTGACCCCCATCTAGCGGGGGGCACAGATACGCAGTATTTT CASSDPHLAGGTDTQYF TRBD2 . TRBJ2-3 TRBV25-1
TGTGCCAGCTCAGAGGACAGCTCCTACGAGCAGTACTTC CASSEDSSYEQYF . once TRBJ2-7 TRBV18
TGTGCCAGCAGCGTTCTCGGGAGCAATGAGCAGTTCTTC CASSVLGSNEQFF . . TRBJ2-1 TRBV9
TGTGCCAGCAGCCTTCGGGATACGCAGTATTTT CASSLRDTQYF . . TRBJ2-3 TRBV14
TGTGCCAGCACCGGGGTCGGGACAGGGATTCTTGATGAGCAGTTCTTC CASTGVGTGILDEQFF TRBD1 . TRBJ2-1 TRBV27
TGTGCCAGTCGAATTCTAACAGGGGACTACAATGAGCAGTTCTTC CASRILTGDYNEQFF TRBD1 . TRBJ2-1 TRBV19
TGCGCCAGCAGTCAACAGACAGGTAGAACTTTAGCGGCCGGGGAGCTGTTTTTT CASSQQTGRTLAAGELFF . . TRBJ2-2 TRBV4-1
TGCAGCGTTGACCCCATCAATGAGCAGTTCTTC CSVDPINEQFF . . TRBJ2-1 TRBV29-1
TGTGCCAGCAGGAAGGGGGTAAGCCAGCCCCAGCATTTT CASRKGVSQPQHF . . TRBJ1-5 TRBV27
TGTGCCAGTAGTCTCCGACCTTGGGATAGCAATCAGCCCCAGCATTTT CASSLRPWDSNQPQHF . . TRBJ1-5 TRBV19
TGCGCCAGCAGCCAAGAAAGGGCAACAGGCGGCGAGCAGTACTTC CASSQERATGGEQYF . . TRBJ2-7 TRBV4-1
TGTGCCAGCAGTTTCCACGACAGGGTTCACACCATATATTTT CASSFHDRVHTIYF TRBD1 . TRBJ1-3 TRBV28
TGTGCCTGGAGCACAAAGCGGGGATACAATGAGCAGTTCTTC CAWSTKRGYNEQFF TRBD2 once TRBJ2-1 TRBV30
TGCGCCAGCAGCCTGGAGGGGCGGTCCTACGAGCAGTACTTC CASSLEGRSYEQYF . . TRBJ2-7 TRBV5-1
TGTGCCAGCCGGGGGGTTAAGGGGACAGCGTCCGGCACAGATACGCAGTATTTT CASRGVKGTASGTDTQYF . . TRBJ2-3 TRBV28
TGTGCCAGCAGCTTTGTAGGGGAAGAGACCCAGTACTTC CASSFVGEETQYF . . TRBJ2-5 TRBV7-8
TGTGCCAGCAGCTTAGATGGACAGTTCTATAGCAATCAGCCCCAGCATTTT CASSLDGQFYSNQPQHF . . TRBJ1-5 TRBV11-2
TGCGCCAGCGGATCTAGCGGGAGGTACAATGAGCAGTTCTTC CASGSSGRYNEQFF TRBD2 . TRBJ2-1 TRBV4-1
TGTGCCAGCAGTTCGGGCTATAATTCACCCCTCCACTTT CASSSGYNSPLHF . . TRBJ1-6 TRBV28
TGCGCCAGCAGCCCGCACGGGACAGGGTCGTCCAACGAGCAGTACTTC CASSPHGTGSSNEQYF TRBD1 . TRBJ2-7 TRBV5-1
TGTGCCACCAGGTGGTCGAGCCTAGGGACTAGCGGGAACCAAGAGACCCAGTACTTC CATRWSSLGTSGNQETQYF TRBD2 . TRBJ2-5 TRBV5-7
TGTGCCAGCAGTGAAGAAAGGGCTGGGGCCAACGTCCTGACTTTC CASSEERAGANVLTF . . TRBJ2-6 TRBV6-1
TGTGCCAGCAGTTTCCGGCGGTCGGTTCCAGATACGCAGTATTTT CASSFRRSVPDTQYF . . TRBJ2-3 TRBV28
TGTGCCAGCAGCTCTAGCGGCACAGATACGCAGTATTTT CASSSSGTDTQYF . . TRBJ2-3 TRBV13
TGTGCCAGCAGCTTAGCGCTGGGGTACGAGCAGTACTTC CASSLALGYEQYF . . TRBJ2-7 TRBV11-1
TGCGCCAGCAGCTTGGGACAGCCCACCGGGGAGCTGTTTTTT CASSLGQPTGELFF . . TRBJ2-2 TRBV5-1
TGTGCCAGCAGATACGGACAGGTGAACACTGAAGCTTTCTTT CASRYGQVNTEAFF TRBD1 few TRBJ1-1 TRBV28